Shown below are 19 T cell receptor beta chains from a single sample sequenced in a study of cytomegalovirus exposure and HLA in healthy donors. PCR employed 60 Vbeta and 13 Jbeta primers. Libraries were prepared by immunoSEQ multiplex PCR; TCRdb keeps only in-frame clonotypes and omits some of them. The sample carries tens of thousands of clones, 63% recorded once. Specimen: PBMCs. The source of these receptors is a woman aged 30 to 39 in good health and CMV-seronegative.

The chain combines TRBV5-1 with TRBJ2-3; TRBD2 is a possible D gene (5 bases). Looked up from germline, CDR1 is SGHRS and CDR2 is YFSETQ. V gave up 4 bases and J gave up 7 bases, with 16 bases separating them. The CDR3 extends over 14 amino acids. In DNA, the CDR3 is TGCGCCAGCAGCCCCGAGGCGGGTTCGTATACGCAGTATTTT. As protein: CASSPEAGSYTQYF.

The rearrangement joins TRBV2 to TRBJ2-3, with D perhaps matching TRBD2 (5 bases). The CDR3 sequence is 13 residues long. The germline CDR1 and CDR2 sequences are SNHLY and FYNNEI. V was trimmed by 8 bases and J by 3 bases, leaving 12 bases between them. The CDR3 DNA reads as TGTGCCAGCGCGCAGGAGGTTACAGATACGCAGTATTTT. Amino acids: CASAQEVTDTQYF. The full variable domain, completed using reference TRBV2 and TRBJ2-3, is EPEVTQTPSHQVTQMGQEVILRCVPISNHLYFYWYRQILGQKVEFLVSFYNNEISEKSEIFDDQFSVERPDGSNFTLKIRSTKLEDSAMYFCASAQEVTDTQYFGPGTRLTVL.

This sequence joins TRBV30 and TRBJ2-1; TRBD2 matches 12 bases. Germline V gene lookup returns CDR1 GTSNPN and CDR2 SVGIG (reference sequence). The CDR3 covers 14 residues. With V trimmed by 2 bases and J by 10 bases, 6 bases remained unmatched. The CDR3 is CAWSPGLAGPEQFF. In nucleotides, the CDR3 is TGTGCCTGGAGTCCCGGACTAGCGGGGCCCGAGCAGTTCTTC.

With regard to this clone: A much bigger clone sits one base away, suggesting this may be a read error. The chain recombines TRBV6-5 with TRBJ1-4, with 9 positions matching TRBD1. This CDR3 has 14 residues. The trim removed 4 bases at V and 4 bases at J, leaving 1 base unmatched. Germline-derived CDR1 and CDR2 are MNHEY and SVGAGI. CDR3 nucleotide sequence: TGTGCCAGCAGTTGGACAGGGGTTAATGAAAAACTGTTTTTT. The encoded protein is CASSWTGVNEKLFF.

Only a few counts were recorded for this clone. The chain combines TRBV10-1 with TRBJ2-1; no firm D call. Trimming took 4 bases from V and 7 from J, leaving 5 bases between them. The CDR3 loop spans 11 amino acids. Germline V gives CDR1 WNHNN, CDR2 SYGVQD (reference sequence). DNA of the CDR3: TGCGCCAGCAGTGGGGCAAATGAGCAGTTCTTC. Translated: CASSGANEQFF.

The chain has TRBV9 and TRBJ2-1, with 8 bases matching TRBD2. V was pared by 0 bases and J by 8 bases, with 4 bases of the junction left unmatched. This CDR3 has 14 amino acids. Germline V gene lookup returns CDR1 SGDLS and CDR2 YYNGEE. The CDR3 protein is CASSVVTSGDEQFF. The CDR3 nucleotides read TGTGCCAGCAGCGTAGTAACTAGCGGCGATGAGCAGTTCTTC. Supplemented by reference TRBV9 and TRBJ2-1, the full variable domain reads DSGVTQTPKHLITATGQRVTLRCSPRSGDLSVYWYQQSLDQGLQFLIQYYNGEERAKGNILERFSAQQFPDLHSELNLSSLELGDSALYFCASSVVTSGDEQFFGPGTRLTVL.

Remarks on this clone: The sample contains more than one DNA sequence encoding this CDR3. The chain combines TRBV28 with TRBJ1-6, with D unresolved. In germline, CDR1 is MDHEN, CDR2 SYDVKM. Trimming removed 3 bases from V and 0 bases from J, with 9 bases in between. CDR3 length equals 16 residues. The DNA for the CDR3 is TGTGCCAGCAGTTTTGCGGGGAGCTCCTATAATTCACCCCTCCACTTT. This sequence encodes CASSFAGSSYNSPLHF.

The chain joins TRBV13 to TRBJ2-3, with 14 bases lining up with TRBD2. The germline gives CDR1 PRHDT, CDR2 FYEKMQ (reference sequence). The CDR3 runs to 23 residues. V gave up 5 bases and J gave up 2 bases; unmatched junction bases: 24. The CDR3 DNA follows: TGTGCCAGCAGCGTCTGGGACGGAATGCCGGGACTAGCGGGAGTAGGGACCACAGATACGCAGTATTTT. This codes for CASSVWDGMPGLAGVGTTDTQYF.

This clone was detected only once. The chain links TRBV6-4 to TRBJ2-2, with a possible D match to TRBD2 (6 bases). CDR1 is MRHNA and CDR2 is SNTAGT in the germline V gene. Trimming stripped 5 bases from V and 2 bases from J, with 9 bases between. There are 14 residues in the CDR3. The CDR3 loop reads CASSPDYNTGELFF. The DNA for the CDR3 is TGTGCCAGCAGTCCGGACTATAACACCGGGGAGCTGTTTTTT.

This clone was observed a handful of times. The V call is TRBV9, the J call TRBJ1-2; a possible D gene is TRBD1 (6 bases). Deletions cut 3 bases from V and 7 bases from J, with 16 bases between. This CDR3 region has 14 residues. Germline CDR1 SGDLS, CDR2 YYNGEE. The DNA for the CDR3 is TGTGCCAGCAGCGACTCAGGGGTATGGGGTGGCTACACCTTC. It encodes CASSDSGVWGGYTF.

This clone was found once. This chain uses TRBV19 with TRBJ1-1; D call uncertain. Germline CDR1 LNHDA, CDR2 SQIVND (reference sequence). The CDR3 length is 16 residues. V gave up 3 bases and J gave up 5 bases, with 19 bases separating them. This CDR3 is CASSIEEGGRGTEAFF. The CDR3 DNA is TGTGCCAGTAGTATCGAGGAGGGAGGACGAGGAACTGAAGCTTTCTTT.

The chain joins TRBV7-3 to TRBJ2-4, with 7 bases aligning to TRBD2. CDR1 is SGHTA, CDR2 FQGTGA, per germline. The CDR3 is made up of 16 amino acids. Trimming took 2 bases from V and 1 from J; bases not matched to a gene: 5. This chain's CDR3 is CASSLSGGTAKNIQYF. As DNA, the CDR3 is TGTGCCAGCAGCTTATCGGGGGGTACGGCCAAAAACATTCAGTACTTC.

The chain recombines TRBV6-1 with TRBJ2-3; 8 bases are a match to TRBD1. CDR1 is MNHNS and CDR2 is SASEGT in the germline V gene. V dropped 7 bases and J dropped 8; count of bases not matched to a gene: 11. This CDR3 is 14 amino acids long. The DNA for the CDR3 is TGTGCCAGCACCCCAGGGGGCTCACAGGTTACGCAGTATTTT. Translated, it gives CASTPGGSQVTQYF.

This chain connects TRBV5-1 to TRBJ1-1; D possibly corresponds to TRBD1 (5 bases). CDR3 length equals 15 residues. Germline loops: CDR1 SGHRS, CDR2 YFSETQ. The ends were cut back, 1 base at V and 0 bases at J, with 10 bases in the middle. The CDR3 DNA sequence: TGCGCCAGCAGCTTGCGGACATCCATGAACACTGAAGCTTTCTTT. Translation gives CASSLRTSMNTEAFF.

This clone was counted only a few times. This chain joins TRBV6-1 and TRBJ1-3, with D possibly being TRBD1 (5 bases). Germline CDR1 and CDR2: MNHNS and SASEGT. The CDR3 sequence is 15 residues long. The V gene lost 7 bases and the J gene lost 8 bases, with 21 bases spanning the gap. The CDR3 spells CASTEGVAGRDTIYF. The CDR3 nucleotides are TGTGCCAGCACCGAAGGAGTGGCAGGGAGGGACACCATATATTTT.

The chain recombines TRBV30 with TRBJ1-1; D is unresolved. With 2 bases removed from V and 5 bases from J, the gap between germline ends came to 15 bases. This CDR3 has 14 residues. CDR1 GTSNPN and CDR2 SVGIG come from the germline V gene (reference sequence). The CDR3 bases are TGTGCCTGGAGTATACTTACGGGAGGGACTGAAGCTTTCTTT. It is translated as CAWSILTGGTEAFF.

This rearrangement joins TRBV18 to TRBJ2-1; 13 positions match TRBD2. The V gene end was trimmed by 4 bases and the J gene end by 0 bases; junction bases not matched to a gene: 9. CDR1 is KGHSH, CDR2 LQKENI, per germline. The CDR3 is made up of 19 amino acids. DNA for the CDR3: TGTGCCAGCTCACAGACGGGACTAGCGGGGCTAAGCTCCTACAATGAGCAGTTCTTC. Protein: CASSQTGLAGLSSYNEQFF.

The CDR3 loop reads CASSEEISGSFSYEQYF. CDR3 nucleotides: TGTGCCAGCAGCGAAGAGATCAGCGGATCCTTCTCCTACGAGCAGTACTTC. This chain connects TRBV7-8 to TRBJ2-5; maybe TRBD2 (5 bases). The J call may not be correct, given that the DNA end is closer to TRBJ2-7. The CDR3 consists of 17 residues. CDR1 is SGHVS, CDR2 FQNEAQ, per germline.

This rearrangement joins TRBV28 to TRBJ1-3; D is ambiguous. The V and J ends lost 7 bases and 0 bases respectively, with 25 bases between them. The CDR3 extends over 19 amino acids. Germline V gene sequence: CDR1 MDHEN, CDR2 SYDVKM. CDR3 protein: CASTVALRSADYSGNTIYF. The CDR3 region has the DNA TGTGCCAGCACCGTTGCGTTGCGGAGCGCAGATTACTCTGGAAACACCATATATTTT.